The clone carrying this T cell receptor (beta chain) was recorded only once. Its target is unknown. CDR3 length: 17 amino acids. From germline, CDR1 is MDHEN and CDR2 SYDVKM. V was pared by 6 bases and J by 6 bases, with 17 bases of the junction left unmatched. This entry belongs to a study of shared clonotypes between healthy human individuals. General study results and limits: Relative to memory subsets, naive subsets generally showed larger estimated richness.

The assay was run at deep level. Profiled with immunoSEQ multiplex PCR; TCRdb holds only in-frame clones, not every one. The table records 2 million to 3 million clones, roughly 93% of them present only once. The TCR was taken from a man younger than 30 in good health. Some clones in this sample may be carry-over from other donors' samples. What was sequenced was naive CD4+ T cells from PBMCs. Subset of the sample: CD45RA+ positively selected. V is TRBV28 and J is TRBJ1-5; 7 positions match TRBD1. CDR3 loop: CASRNPGQPRRGQPQHF. The CDR3 DNA sequence: TGTGCCAGCAGGAACCCGGGACAGCCCCGCCGGGGTCAGCCCCAGCATTTT.